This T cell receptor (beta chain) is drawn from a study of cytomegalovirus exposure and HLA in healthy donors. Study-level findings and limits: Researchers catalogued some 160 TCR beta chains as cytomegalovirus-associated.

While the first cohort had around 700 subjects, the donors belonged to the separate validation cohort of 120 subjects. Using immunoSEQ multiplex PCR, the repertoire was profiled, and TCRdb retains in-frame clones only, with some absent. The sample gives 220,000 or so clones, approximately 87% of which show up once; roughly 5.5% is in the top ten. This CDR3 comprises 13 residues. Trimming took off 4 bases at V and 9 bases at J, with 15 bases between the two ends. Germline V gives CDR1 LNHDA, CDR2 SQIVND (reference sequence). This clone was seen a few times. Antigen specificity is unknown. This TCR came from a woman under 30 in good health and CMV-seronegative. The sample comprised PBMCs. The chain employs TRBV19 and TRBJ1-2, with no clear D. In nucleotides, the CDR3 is TGTGCCAGTAGTAGGACCCCAGGATACAGCTACACCTTC. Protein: CASSRTPGYSYTF.